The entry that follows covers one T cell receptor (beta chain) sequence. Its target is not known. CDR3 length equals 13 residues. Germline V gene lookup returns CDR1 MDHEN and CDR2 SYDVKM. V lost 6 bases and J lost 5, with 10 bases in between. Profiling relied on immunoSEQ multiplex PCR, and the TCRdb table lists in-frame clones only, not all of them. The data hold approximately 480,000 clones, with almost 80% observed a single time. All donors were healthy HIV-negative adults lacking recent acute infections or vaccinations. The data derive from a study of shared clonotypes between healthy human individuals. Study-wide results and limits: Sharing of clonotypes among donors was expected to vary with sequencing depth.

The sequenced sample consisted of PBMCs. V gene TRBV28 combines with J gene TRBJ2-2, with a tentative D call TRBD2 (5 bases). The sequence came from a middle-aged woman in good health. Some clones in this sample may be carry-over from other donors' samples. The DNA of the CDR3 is TGTGCCAGCAGACGGGGTTGGACCGGGGAGCTGTTTTTT. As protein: CASRRGWTGELFF.